The 27 T cell receptor beta chains listed next were all sequenced from one sample in a study of blood T cells in healthy people across ages. Next came a second PCR, run for roughly 7 to 12 cycles, which used a sample-barcoded 5' primer along with a J-beta primer mix. MiXCR, applied by TCRdb to the 5' RACE reads, yields one record per CDR3 protein. The data show 1.5 million to 2 million distinct CDR3 sequences, about 39% seen once. The sequenced sample consisted of blood. Receptors were obtained from a human donor in good health.

About this clonotype itself: Its ends do not fully match the called genes, so a read error is possible. The rearrangement joins TRBV5-1 to TRBJ1-6; 10 bases line up with TRBD1. Germline V lookup: CDR1 SGHRS, CDR2 YFSETQ. This CDR3 is built from 14 residues. The CDR3 reads CAGSLGDRGSPLHF. For the CDR3, the DNA is TGCGCCGGCAGCTTGGGGGACAGGGGATCACCCCTCCACTTT.

The rearrangement joins TRBV6-2 or TRBV6-3 to TRBJ1-6, with TRBD1 matching 7 bases. This CDR3 has 14 residues. V was pared by 5 bases and J by 11 bases, with 9 bases of the junction left unmatched. Germline CDR1 MNHEY, CDR2 SVGEGT. CDR3 nucleotides: TGTGCCAGCAGTCAACAGGGGCGATTGACACCCCTCCACTTT. This translates into CASSQQGRLTPLHF.

The chain is built from TRBV2 and TRBJ2-7; TRBD1 is a possible D gene (5 bases). Germline V gene data show CDR1 as SNHLY and CDR2 as FYNNEI. The CDR3 loop spans 14 amino acids. V lost 4 bases, J lost 4 bases, and 14 bases lay in between. CDR3 region: CASSGGRSLYEQYF. In DNA, the CDR3 is TGTGCCAGCAGTGGGGGCAGGAGCTTGTACGAGCAGTACTTC.

The V gene is TRBV7-9, the J gene TRBJ1-5; D possibly corresponds to TRBD1 (6 bases). Germline-derived CDR1 and CDR2 are SEHNR and FQNEAQ (reference sequence). Trimming pared 1 base from V and 6 bases from J, leaving 13 bases between. The CDR3 runs to 15 residues. This CDR3 reads CASSLGQAYGQPQHF. CDR3 in DNA: TGTGCCAGCAGCTTAGGACAGGCTTATGGTCAGCCCCAGCATTTT.

Notes on this clonotype: Germline and junction disagree at one end, which may indicate a read error. The rearrangement links TRBV4-3 to TRBJ2-2, with 7 bases fitting TRBD1. The CDR3 runs to 16 residues. Germline V gene lookup returns CDR1 LGHNA and CDR2 YSLEER. The CDR3: CVSSQGGQRVTGELFF. The CDR3 bases are TGCGTCAGCAGCCAAGGGGGCCAGAGAGTTACCGGGGAGCTGTTTTTT.

V and J are TRBV10-3 and TRBJ2-1; no clear D. The germline CDR1 and CDR2 sequences are ENHRY and SYGVKD. CDR3 size: 15 residues. V shed 6 bases and J shed 4 bases, with 16 bases lying between them. DNA of the CDR3: TGTGCCATCAGAGACATCAGTTTACAGTACAATGAGCAGTTCTTC. It translates to CAIRDISLQYNEQFF.

This chain links TRBV29-1 with TRBJ2-1; D is perhaps TRBD2 (7 bases). V was clipped by 7 bases and J by 6 bases, with 19 bases between them. The CDR3 spans 14 residues. Germline V gene sequence: CDR1 SQVTM, CDR2 ANQGSEA. CDR3 amino acids: CSAIGGRGINEQFF. CDR3 in DNA: TGCAGCGCTATCGGGGGGCGGGGAATCAATGAGCAGTTCTTC.

J is TRBJ2-7 and V is TRBV27; TRBD2 aligns across 10 bases. This CDR3 is built from 15 residues. V was clipped by 6 bases and J by 3 bases; unmatched bases: 8. Germline V gene data show CDR1 as MNHEY and CDR2 as SMNVEV (reference sequence). CDR3 sequence reads: CASRPSSGGYYEQYF. The CDR3 nucleotides read TGTGCCAGCAGGCCATCTAGCGGGGGCTACTACGAGCAGTACTTC.

The chain uses TRBV27 and TRBJ2-3; no clear D gene. Germline CDR1 and CDR2: MNHEY and SMNVEV (reference sequence). The length of the CDR3 is 13 residues. Trimming cost V 7 bases and J 3 bases, with 11 bases left between them. CDR3 bases: TGTGCCAGCATCTCGACTGGGACAGATACGCAGTATTTT. Amino acids: CASISTGTDTQYF.

This chain connects TRBV12-3 or TRBV12-4 to TRBJ2-7; 11 bases align to TRBD1. The DNA end favors TRBJ2-5, so the J call may be wrong. The CDR3 length is 15 residues. The CDR3 nucleotides are TGTGCCAGCAGTCTGTGGGACAGGGGGAAGGAGACCCAGTACTTC. Translation: CASSLWDRGKETQYF.

The chain is built from TRBV7-3 and TRBJ1-1; tentatively, D is TRBD1 (6 bases). Trimming took off 4 bases at V and 4 bases at J, with 19 bases between the two ends. The CDR3 is 16 residues long. Germline CDR1 and CDR2: SGHTA and FQGTGA. CDR3 loop: CASSSAPTGAVTEAFF. CDR3 nucleotide sequence: TGTGCCAGCAGCTCCGCTCCAACGGGGGCGGTCACTGAAGCTTTCTTT.

V and J are TRBV5-1 and TRBJ2-2; weak D call: TRBD2 (5 bases). From germline, CDR1 is SGHRS and CDR2 YFSETQ. The CDR3 sequence is 14 residues long. Deletions cut 4 bases from V and 4 bases from J, with 11 bases between. The CDR3 DNA sequence: TGCGCCAGCAGCCCGGGATTTCTCACCGGGGAGCTGTTTTTT. It translates to CASSPGFLTGELFF.

This clonotype was counted at least ten times. The chain employs TRBV4-3 and TRBJ2-4; 13 bases are shared with TRBD2. V shed 2 bases, J shed 1 base, and the junction held 14 bases outside the gene matches. The CDR3 length is 21 residues. Germline values: CDR1 LGHNA, CDR2 YSLEER. CDR3 in amino acids: CASSQTWTSGGQRGAKNIQYF. The CDR3, as DNA: TGCGCCAGCAGCCAAACGTGGACTAGCGGGGGCCAACGGGGTGCCAAAAACATTCAGTACTTC.

The chain recombines TRBV20-1 with TRBJ1-1, with D perhaps matching TRBD1 (5 bases). The V gene's germline CDR1 is DFQATT and CDR2 SNEGSKA (reference sequence). V was cut by 4 bases and J by 4 bases, with 22 bases left in between. This CDR3 region has 16 residues. CDR3 nucleotides: TGCAGTGCTATCAGCGGTGCGGCGGGGACGGGCACTGAAGCTTTCTTT. Translation gives CSAISGAAGTGTEAFF.

This chain links TRBV12-3 or TRBV12-4 with TRBJ1-1, with 7 bases aligning to TRBD1. The V and J ends lost 1 base and 6 bases, in that order; junction bases with no gene match: 11. This CDR3 is built from 16 residues. The CDR3 loop is CASSLEGGRKSPEAFF. In DNA, the CDR3 is TGTGCCAGCAGTTTAGAAGGGGGCAGGAAATCGCCTGAAGCTTTCTTT.

The chain has TRBV3-1 and TRBJ1-2; 9 positions agree with TRBD1. The V and J ends lost 1 base and 3 bases, in that order; junction bases with no gene match: 3. This CDR3 is 15 amino acids long. CDR1 is LGHDT and CDR2 is YNNKEL in the germline V gene (reference sequence). CDR3 sequence: CASSQGTGEYYGYTF. The CDR3 DNA reads TGTGCCAGCAGCCAAGGGACAGGGGAATACTATGGCTACACCTTC.

This clonotype was observed a handful of times. The rearrangement joins TRBV6-2 or TRBV6-3 to TRBJ1-5, with 7 bases lining up with TRBD1. The CDR3 consists of 14 residues. From germline, CDR1 is MNHEY and CDR2 SVGEGT. Germline trimming cut 2 bases from V and 6 bases from J; bases unmatched to any gene: 4. The CDR3 sequence: CASSYRQGAQPQHF. As DNA, the CDR3 is TGTGCCAGCAGTTACAGACAGGGAGCTCAGCCCCAGCATTTT.

Worth noting for this clonotype: A junction end diverges from the germline sequence, so it may reflect a read error. The genes are TRBV3-1 and TRBJ2-7; 7 bases align to TRBD1. In germline, CDR1 is LGHDT, CDR2 YNNKEL (reference sequence). CDR3 length: 15 amino acids. The CDR3, as DNA: TGTGCCAACAGCCCTCTCGGGGACAGCTCCTACGAGCAGTACTTC. It yields the protein CANSPLGDSSYEQYF.

This chain joins TRBV2 and TRBJ1-2; D uncertain. The V gene lost 8 bases and the J gene lost 8 bases, with 18 bases spanning the gap. CDR1 is SNHLY and CDR2 is FYNNEI in the germline V gene. There are 13 residues in the CDR3. This CDR3 is CASRVDIVGGYTF. CDR3 nucleotide sequence: TGTGCCAGCCGCGTTGACATTGTTGGAGGCTACACCTTC.

At least ten counts were recorded for this clonotype. The J gene is TRBJ2-1, the V gene TRBV6-2 or TRBV6-3; D not certain. V dropped 2 bases and J dropped 10 bases, with 6 bases sitting between them. The CDR3 sequence is 11 residues long. CDR1 and CDR2 from the germline V gene are MNHEY and SVGEGT. CDR3 residues: CASSYVREQFF. The CDR3, as DNA: TGTGCCAGCAGTTACGTACGGGAGCAGTTCTTC.

The chain recombines TRBV20-1 with TRBJ2-1; 10 bases agree with TRBD1. Germline CDR1 DFQATT, CDR2 SNEGSKA (reference sequence). With 6 bases clipped from V and 2 bases from J, the junction kept 4 bases outside the gene matches. This CDR3 has 14 amino acids. The CDR3 DNA reads as TGCAGTGCCAGGACAGGGGGGACCTACAATGAGCAGTTCTTC. This gives the protein CSARTGGTYNEQFF.

J is TRBJ2-1 and V is TRBV20-1, with a weak D call TRBD2 (5 bases). Germline V gene lookup returns CDR1 DFQATT and CDR2 SNEGSKA (reference sequence). The ends were cut back, 2 bases at V and 3 bases at J, with 8 bases in the middle. The CDR3 runs to 13 residues. The CDR3 DNA is TGCAGTGCTAGACACGGGGTCTACAATGAGCAGTTCTTC. The encoded protein is CSARHGVYNEQFF.

This chain uses TRBV20-1 with TRBJ2-3; D might be TRBD1 (5 bases). The CDR3 is made up of 15 amino acids. The ends were cut back, 4 bases at V and 0 bases at J, with 14 bases in the middle. Germline values: CDR1 DFQATT, CDR2 SNEGSKA (reference sequence). The CDR3 nucleotides read TGCAGTGCTACGGACGACAGAACTAGCACAGATACGCAGTATTTT. It encodes CSATDDRTSTDTQYF.

The J gene is TRBJ1-5, the V gene TRBV28, with 9 nucleotides matching TRBD1. The junction had 6 bases not matched to a gene; V was cut back by 5 bases and J by 1 base. The CDR3 runs to 16 residues. CDR1 MDHEN and CDR2 SYDVKM come from the germline V gene. The CDR3 sequence is CASSPTDRGSNQPQHF. The CDR3 nucleotides read TGTGCCAGCAGTCCTACCGACAGGGGGAGCAATCAGCCCCAGCATTTT.

The chain combines TRBV7-2 with TRBJ1-1, with D tentatively TRBD1 (5 bases). The CDR3 is made up of 15 amino acids. Per germline, CDR1 SGHTA and CDR2 FQGNSA. With 6 bases removed from V and 1 base from J, the gap between germline ends came to 15 bases. The CDR3 loop is CASRGGLQENTEAFF. DNA of the CDR3: TGTGCCAGCAGGGGGGGGTTACAGGAGAACACTGAAGCTTTCTTT.

The rearrangement links TRBV10-3 to TRBJ1-4, with D possibly being TRBD1 (6 bases). The CDR3 has 15 residues. Trimming took off 2 bases at V and 7 bases at J, with 14 bases between the two ends. From germline, CDR1 is ENHRY and CDR2 SYGVKD. The CDR3 sequence: CAISELAGAGEKLFF. The CDR3 DNA follows: TGTGCCATCAGTGAGCTGGCAGGGGCTGGTGAAAAACTGTTTTTT.

The chain combines TRBV4-2 with TRBJ1-5; D is possibly TRBD1 (6 bases). V lost 3 bases to trimming and J lost 4 bases, with 16 bases between them. Germline CDR1 is LGHNA and CDR2 is YNFKEQ. The CDR3 contains 16 residues. The CDR3 spells CASSHGAGEKNQPQHF. Written as DNA, the CDR3 is TGTGCCAGCAGCCATGGGGCAGGGGAGAAAAATCAGCCCCAGCATTTT.